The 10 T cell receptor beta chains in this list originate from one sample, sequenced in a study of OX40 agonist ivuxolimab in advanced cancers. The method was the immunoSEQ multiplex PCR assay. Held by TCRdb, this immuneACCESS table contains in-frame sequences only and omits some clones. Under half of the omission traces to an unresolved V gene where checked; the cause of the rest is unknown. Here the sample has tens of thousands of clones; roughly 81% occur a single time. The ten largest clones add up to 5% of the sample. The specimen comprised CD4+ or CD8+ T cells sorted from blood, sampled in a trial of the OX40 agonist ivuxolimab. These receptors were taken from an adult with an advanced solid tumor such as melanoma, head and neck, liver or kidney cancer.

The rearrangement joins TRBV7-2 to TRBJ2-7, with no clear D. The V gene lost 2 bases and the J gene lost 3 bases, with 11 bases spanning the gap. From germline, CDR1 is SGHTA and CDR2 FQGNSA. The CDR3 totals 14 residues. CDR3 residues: CASSLFRQDYEQYF. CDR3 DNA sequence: TGTGCCAGCAGCTTATTTCGGCAGGACTACGAGCAGTACTTC.

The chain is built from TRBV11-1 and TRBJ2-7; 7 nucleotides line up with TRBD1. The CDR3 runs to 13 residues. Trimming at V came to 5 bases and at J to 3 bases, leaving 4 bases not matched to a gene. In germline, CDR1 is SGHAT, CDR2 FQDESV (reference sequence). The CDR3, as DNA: TGTGCCAGCAGCCCCCGGACAGGCTACGAGCAGTACTTC. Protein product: CASSPRTGYEQYF.

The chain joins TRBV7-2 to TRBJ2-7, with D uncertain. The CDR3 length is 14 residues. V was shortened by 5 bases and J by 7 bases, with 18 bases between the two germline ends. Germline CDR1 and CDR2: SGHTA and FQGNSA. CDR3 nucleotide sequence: TGTACCAGCAGCCTCGTCACGGCTGTTGGGGAGCAGTACTTC. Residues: CTSSLVTAVGEQYF.

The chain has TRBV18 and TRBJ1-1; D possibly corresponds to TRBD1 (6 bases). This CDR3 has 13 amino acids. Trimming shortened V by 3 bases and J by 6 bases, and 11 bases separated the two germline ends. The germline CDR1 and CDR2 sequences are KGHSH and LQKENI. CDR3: CASSPTGTSEAFF. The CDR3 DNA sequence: TGTGCCAGCTCACCTACTGGGACATCTGAAGCTTTCTTT. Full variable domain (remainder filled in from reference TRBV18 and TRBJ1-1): NAGVMQNPRHLVRRRGQEARLRCSPMKGHSHVYWYRQLPEEGLKFMVYLQKENIIDESGMPKERFSAEFPKEGPSILRIQQVVRGDSAAYFCASSPTGTSEAFFGQGTRLTVV.

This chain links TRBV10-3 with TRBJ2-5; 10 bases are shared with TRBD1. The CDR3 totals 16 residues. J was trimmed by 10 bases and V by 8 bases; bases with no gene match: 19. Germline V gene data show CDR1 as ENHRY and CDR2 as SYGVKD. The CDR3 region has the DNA TGTGCCATCTCGGCCGGAGGGACAGGGGTATCTGGGGGCCAGTACTTC. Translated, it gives CAISAGGTGVSGGQYF.

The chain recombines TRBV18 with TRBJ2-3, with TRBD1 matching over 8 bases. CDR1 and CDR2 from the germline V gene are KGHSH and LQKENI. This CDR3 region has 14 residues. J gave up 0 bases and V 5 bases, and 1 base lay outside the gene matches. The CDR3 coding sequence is TGTGCCAGCTCAGGGACAGGCAGCACAGATACGCAGTATTTT. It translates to CASSGTGSTDTQYF.

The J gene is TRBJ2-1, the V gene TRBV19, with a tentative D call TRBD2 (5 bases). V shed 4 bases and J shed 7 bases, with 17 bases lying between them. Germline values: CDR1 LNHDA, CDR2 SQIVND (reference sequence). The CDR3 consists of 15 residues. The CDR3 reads CASSSRGGVKNEQFF. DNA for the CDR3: TGTGCCAGTAGTAGCCGGGGTGGGGTGAAGAATGAGCAGTTCTTC.

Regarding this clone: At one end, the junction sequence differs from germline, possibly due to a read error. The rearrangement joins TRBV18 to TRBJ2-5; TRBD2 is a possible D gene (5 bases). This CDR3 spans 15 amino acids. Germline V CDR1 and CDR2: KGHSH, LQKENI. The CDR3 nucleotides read TGTGTCAGCTCACCCAATCCGGACTCCCAAGAGACCCAGTACTTC. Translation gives CVSSPNPDSQETQYF.

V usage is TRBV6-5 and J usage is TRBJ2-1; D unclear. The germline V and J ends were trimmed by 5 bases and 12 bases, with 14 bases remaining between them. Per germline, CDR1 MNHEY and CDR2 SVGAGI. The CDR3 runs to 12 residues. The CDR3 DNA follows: TGTGCCAGCAGTCCCGAGACCGGGCGGCAGTTCTTC. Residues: CASSPETGRQFF.

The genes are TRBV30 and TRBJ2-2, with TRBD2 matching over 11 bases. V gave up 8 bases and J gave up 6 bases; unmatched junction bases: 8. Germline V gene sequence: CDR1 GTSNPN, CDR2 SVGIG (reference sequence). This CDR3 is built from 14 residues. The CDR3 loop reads CAGSSGRVAGELFF. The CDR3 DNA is TGTGCCGGAAGTAGCGGGAGGGTGGCCGGGGAGCTGTTTTTT.